These 32 T cell receptor beta chains came from one sample sequenced in a study of cytomegalovirus exposure and HLA in healthy donors. The PCR contained 60 Vbeta and 13 Jbeta primers. The table came from immunoSEQ multiplex PCR; TCRdb's copy has only in-frame clones and leaves some out. Among more than 70,000 clones listed, around three quarters were seen once. The sample comprised PBMCs. The origin of the receptors is a middle-aged man in good health and CMV-seronegative.

This clone was found a few times. The chain uses TRBV2 and TRBJ1-1, with no clear D. Trimming stripped 5 bases from V and 0 bases from J, with 4 bases between. The CDR3 loop spans 12 amino acids. Germline values: CDR1 SNHLY, CDR2 FYNNEI. The CDR3 region is CASSLLNTEAFF. The CDR3 bases are TGTGCCAGCAGTCTTTTGAACACTGAAGCTTTCTTT.

The chain has TRBV13 and TRBJ2-1; 10 bases agree with TRBD2. This CDR3 region has 16 residues. The ends lost 3 bases at V and 7 bases at J; junction bases unmatched: 9. Germline CDR1 reads PRHDT; CDR2 reads FYEKMQ (reference sequence). The CDR3 sequence is CASSFWASGGGNEQFF. The CDR3 nucleotides are TGTGCCAGCAGCTTTTGGGCTAGCGGGGGCGGGAATGAGCAGTTCTTC. The variable domain in full, completed from reference TRBV13 and TRBJ2-1, reads AAGVIQSPRHLIKEKRETATLKCYPIPRHDTVYWYQQGPGQDPQFLISFYEKMQSDKGSIPDRFSAQQFSDYHSELNMSSLELGDSALYFCASSFWASGGGNEQFFGPGTRLTVL.

This clone appeared a few times. The genes are TRBV4-3 and TRBJ2-2; 12 positions match TRBD2. CDR3 size: 18 residues. V lost 2 bases to trimming and J lost 7 bases; unmatched junction nucleotides: 11. Germline V gives CDR1 LGHNA, CDR2 YSLEER. CDR3 sequence: CASSQTLAGGPFVGELFF. In DNA form, the CDR3 reads TGCGCCAGCAGCCAAACGCTAGCGGGGGGGCCCTTTGTCGGGGAGCTGTTTTTT.

The chain recombines TRBV14 with TRBJ2-7, with 12 bases aligning to TRBD2. Losses at the gene ends were 1 base for V and 4 bases for J; bases not matched to a gene: 2. The length of the CDR3 is 15 residues. Germline CDR1 SGHDN, CDR2 FVKESK. The CDR3 here is CASSQGLAGVYEQYF. CDR3 bases: TGTGCCAGCAGCCAAGGACTAGCGGGGGTATACGAGCAGTACTTC.

CDR3 residues: CASSPKLGGREAQYF. The CDR3 DNA reads as TGTGCCAGCAGCCCCAAGCTCGGGGGACGGGAGGCCCAGTACTTC. The chain carries TRBV9 and TRBJ2-5; 7 bases match TRBD2. V dropped 4 bases and J dropped 9; count of bases not matched to a gene: 15. The CDR3 has 15 amino acids. The germline gives CDR1 SGDLS, CDR2 YYNGEE.

This chain connects TRBV7-9 to TRBJ2-7; TRBD1 matches at 9 bases. Trimming removed 5 bases from V and 3 bases from J; junction bases left unmatched: 8. CDR3 length: 15 amino acids. Per the germline V gene, CDR1 is SEHNR and CDR2 is FQNEAQ (reference sequence). CDR3 sequence reads: CASSQLDRGNYEQYF. The CDR3 DNA sequence: TGTGCCAGCAGCCAATTGGACAGGGGAAACTACGAGCAGTACTTC.

The V gene is TRBV29-1, the J gene TRBJ1-2; tentatively, D is TRBD1 (5 bases). Germline-derived CDR1 and CDR2 are SQVTM and ANQGSEA. V lost 4 bases and J lost 6, with 24 bases in between. CDR3 size: 16 residues. The CDR3 nucleotides read TGCAGCGTTGGTCAGGGCCTTACCGACAGTGCCCATGGCTACACCTTC. Protein sequence: CSVGQGLTDSAHGYTF.

The rearrangement joins TRBV11-2 to TRBJ1-4; D call uncertain. From germline, CDR1 is SGHAT and CDR2 FQNNGV. This CDR3 has 14 residues. Between the trimmed V and J ends, which lost 6 bases and 4 bases, there was a span of 12 bases. The CDR3 DNA follows: TGTGCCAGCAGTCTTCTGGGCCGTAATGAAAAACTGTTTTTT. Its translation is CASSLLGRNEKLFF.

This clone showed up just a few times. This sequence joins TRBV28 and TRBJ1-5; D gene uncertain. The CDR3 extends over 12 amino acids. Trimming shortened V by 3 bases and J by 6 bases, and 6 bases separated the two germline ends. Per the germline V gene, CDR1 is MDHEN and CDR2 is SYDVKM. The CDR3 DNA reads TGTGCCAGCAGTTTGTATCGTCAGCCCCAGCATTTT. Amino acids: CASSLYRQPQHF.

The J gene is TRBJ1-2, the V gene TRBV7-9, with no clear D. CDR1 is SEHNR, CDR2 FQNEAQ, per germline (reference sequence). The CDR3 extends over 15 amino acids. The V end was cut by 2 bases, the J end by 6 bases, with 16 bases between. The CDR3 sequence is CASSLSTRGRDGYTF. CDR3 bases: TGTGCCAGCAGCTTATCAACTAGAGGCCGGGATGGCTACACCTTC.

Note on this clone: A much larger clone differs by one base, so this may be a read error. The chain links TRBV6-5 to TRBJ2-6; no firm D call. The V and J ends lost 5 bases and 0 bases respectively, with 5 bases between them. CDR1 MNHEY and CDR2 SVGAGI come from the germline V gene. This CDR3 spans 14 amino acids. The CDR3 region has the DNA TGTGCCAGCAGTGACAACTCTGGGGCCAACGTCCTGACTTTC. It is translated as CASSDNSGANVLTF.

This clone was recorded once. V and J are TRBV18 and TRBJ1-3; D unclear. This CDR3 is built from 14 residues. Trimming shortened V by 0 bases and J by 3 bases, and 6 bases separated the two germline ends. The germline V gene encodes CDR1 KGHSH and CDR2 LQKENI. The CDR3 DNA is TGTGCCAGCTCACCACCTTCGGGTGGAAACACCATATATTTT. Its translation is CASSPPSGGNTIYF.

The chain employs TRBV6-5 and TRBJ1-2; D unclear. V was clipped by 8 bases and J by 8 bases, with 12 bases between them. There are 11 residues in the CDR3. From germline, CDR1 is MNHEY and CDR2 SVGAGI. The CDR3 reads CASHGPPGYTF. In nucleotides, the CDR3 is TGTGCCAGCCATGGGCCCCCAGGCTACACCTTC.

The J gene is TRBJ2-1, the V gene TRBV11-3; TRBD1 aligns across 8 bases. The CDR3 has 17 residues. Germline assignment: CDR1 SGHNT and CDR2 YENEEA. The V segment lost 2 bases and the J segment 2 bases; nucleotides outside the gene matches: 8. CDR3 DNA: TGTGCCAGCAGCTTAACTGACAGGGGTCGACCCTACAATGAGCAGTTCTTC. Amino acids: CASSLTDRGRPYNEQFF.

The chain has TRBV7-9 and TRBJ2-1; 7 positions agree with TRBD1. Germline CDR1 reads SEHNR; CDR2 reads FQNEAQ (reference sequence). V lost 5 bases to trimming and J lost 1 base; unmatched junction nucleotides: 8. The CDR3 runs to 16 residues. For the CDR3, the DNA is TGTGCCAGCAGCCCGACCCGACAGGGATCCTACAATGAGCAGTTCTTC. Its protein is CASSPTRQGSYNEQFF.

The rearrangement links TRBV10-3 to TRBJ1-5; unclear D gene. Germline V gives CDR1 ENHRY, CDR2 SYGVKD. The length of the CDR3 is 15 residues. V lost 0 bases and J 4 bases, leaving 10 bases between the germline ends. The CDR3 loop reads CAISESGSTNQPQHF. The CDR3 bases are TGTGCCATCAGTGAGTCGGGCAGCACAAATCAGCCCCAGCATTTT.

CDR3 DNA sequence: TGTGCCAGCAGCCCCCATATCTACAGCACTGGAAACACCATATATTTT. Encoded protein: CASSPHIYSTGNTIYF. V and J are TRBV11-2 and TRBJ1-3; D unresolved. Trimming shortened V by 5 bases and J by 2 bases, and 16 bases separated the two germline ends. The CDR3 has 16 residues. Germline CDR1 and CDR2: SGHAT and FQNNGV.

This clone was observed once. The chain joins TRBV9 to TRBJ2-5; the D is unclear. Trimming pared 0 bases from V and 1 base from J, leaving 7 bases between. CDR3 length: 14 amino acids. Germline assignment: CDR1 SGDLS and CDR2 YYNGEE. This CDR3 is CASSVGAAQETQYF. The CDR3 DNA reads as TGTGCCAGCAGCGTAGGGGCAGCCCAAGAGACCCAGTACTTC.

The rearrangement joins TRBV11-2 to TRBJ1-1; D gene unclear. From germline, CDR1 is SGHAT and CDR2 FQNNGV. V shed 3 bases and J shed 3 bases, with 8 bases lying between them. The CDR3 is made up of 13 amino acids. The CDR3 loop is CASSFGEYTEAFF. The CDR3 DNA reads TGTGCCAGCAGCTTCGGGGAGTACACTGAAGCTTTCTTT. Drawing the rest from reference TRBV11-2 and TRBJ1-1, the complete variable domain is EAGVAQSPRYKIIEKRQSVAFWCNPISGHATLYWYQQILGQGPKLLIQFQNNGVVDDSQLPKDRFSAERLKGVDSTLKIQPAKLEDSAVYLCASSFGEYTEAFFGQGTRLTVV.

The V and J genes are TRBV15 and TRBJ1-3, with a possible D match to TRBD1 (6 bases). CDR1 and CDR2 from the germline V gene are LNHNV and YYDKDF (reference sequence). The CDR3 consists of 14 residues. Trimming left V 7 bases short and J 4 bases short, with 14 bases between. The CDR3 DNA is TGTGCCACCACCCCAGGGGCTGACGGAAACACCATATATTTT. Its translation: CATTPGADGNTIYF. The full variable domain, in which reference TRBV15 and TRBJ1-3 provide the parts outside the CDR3, is DAMVIQNPRYQVTQFGKPVTLSCSQTLNHNVMYWYQQKSSQAPKLLFHYYDKDFNNEADTPDNFQSRRPNTSFCFLDIRSPGLGDTAMYLCATTPGADGNTIYFGEGSWLTVV.

The chain carries TRBV9 and TRBJ2-7; TRBD1 might be the D (6 bases). V lost 0 bases and J lost 4, with 11 bases in between. This CDR3 spans 14 amino acids. CDR1 is SGDLS and CDR2 is YYNGEE in the germline V gene. The CDR3 DNA reads as TGTGCCAGCAGCGTAGAGGGCAGGGGTTACGAGCAGTACTTC. It is translated as CASSVEGRGYEQYF.

The rearrangement joins TRBV6-1 to TRBJ2-1; D perhaps matches TRBD2 (6 bases). V was trimmed by 3 bases and J by 8 bases, leaving 14 bases between them. This CDR3 is 14 amino acids long. Germline lookup yields CDR1 MNHNS and CDR2 SASEGT. CDR3 protein: CASSEGWRGDEQFF. In nucleotides, the CDR3 is TGTGCCAGCAGTGAGGGGTGGAGGGGCGATGAGCAGTTCTTC.

The gene calls are TRBV6-5 and TRBJ1-2; TRBD1 matches 9 bases. The CDR3 is made up of 14 amino acids. The ends lost 2 bases at V and 5 bases at J; junction bases unmatched: 3. Germline V gene sequence: CDR1 MNHEY, CDR2 SVGAGI. The CDR3 is CASSYRDRAYGYTF. The CDR3 nucleotides are TGTGCCAGCAGTTACCGGGACAGGGCGTATGGCTACACCTTC.

The chain employs TRBV29-1 and TRBJ2-3; D possibly corresponds to TRBD2 (5 bases). V dropped 5 bases and J dropped 3 bases, with 12 bases sitting between them. CDR1 is SQVTM, CDR2 ANQGSEA, per germline. The CDR3 sequence is 13 residues long. The CDR3 region has the DNA TGCAGCGTTTACGGGGTTCGGACAGATACGCAGTATTTT. This sequence encodes CSVYGVRTDTQYF.

This clone was counted once. Germline and junction disagree at one end, which may indicate a read error. V gene TRBV6-4 combines with J gene TRBJ1-2; D might be TRBD1 (6 bases). The CDR3 spans 13 residues. Germline V gene data show CDR1 as MRHNA and CDR2 as SNTAGT. The CDR3, as DNA: TGTGCCAGCAGTGACTCGAGGGGGTATGGCTACCCCTTC. Its protein product is CASSDSRGYGYPF.

The genes are TRBV5-1 and TRBJ2-6; 9 nucleotides agree with TRBD2. The CDR3 is 17 amino acids. CDR1 is SGHRS and CDR2 is YFSETQ in the germline V gene. The junction had 1 base not matched to a gene; V was cut back by 0 bases and J by 0 bases. CDR3 residues: CASSLELAGSGANVLTF. The CDR3 coding sequence is TGCGCCAGCAGCTTGGAACTAGCGGGCTCTGGGGCCAACGTCCTGACTTTC.

The V and J genes are TRBV5-5 and TRBJ2-5, with 11 bases identical to TRBD1. The CDR3 totals 14 residues. The J segment lost 4 bases and the V segment lost 4 bases, leaving 3 bases of the junction unmatched. Germline V gives CDR1 SGHKS, CDR2 YYEKEE (reference sequence). This CDR3 is CASSPGQGGETQYF. Written as DNA, the CDR3 is TGTGCCAGCAGCCCGGGACAGGGGGGAGAGACCCAGTACTTC.

This clone has just a few counts. The V and J genes are TRBV7-3 and TRBJ2-2; TRBD1 might be the D (6 bases). The CDR3 has 13 amino acids. V was shortened by 8 bases and J by 2 bases, with 9 bases between the two germline ends. From germline, CDR1 is SGHTA and CDR2 FQGTGA. CDR3 in DNA: TGTGCCAGCGGGACACATAACACCGGGGAGCTGTTTTTT. Translated: CASGTHNTGELFF.

This clone has a handful of counts. A much more abundant neighbour one base away suggests this may be a read error. The chain carries TRBV30 and TRBJ2-3; TRBD2 is a possible D gene (6 bases). The assigned J gene may be wrong: the sequence end matches TRBJ2-1 better. Germline CDR1 reads GTSNPN; CDR2 reads SVGIG (reference sequence). CDR3 length: 15 residues. The CDR3 region is CAWQRGTAAYNEQFF. The CDR3 region has the DNA TGTGCCTGGCAGCGCGGGACGGCGGCCTACAATGAGCAGTTCTTC.

J is TRBJ1-3 and V is TRBV7-3; 7 bases fit TRBD1. CDR3 length: 14 residues. Losses at the gene ends were 5 bases for V and 4 bases for J; bases not matched to a gene: 5. From germline, CDR1 is SGHTA and CDR2 FQGTGA. The DNA of the CDR3 is TGTGCCAGCAGCCCCGGGACAGCGGGAAACACCATATATTTT. Residues: CASSPGTAGNTIYF. Full variable domain (remainder filled in from reference TRBV7-3 and TRBJ1-3): GAGVSQTPSNKVTEKGKYVELRCDPISGHTALYWYRQSLGQGPEFLIYFQGTGAADDSGLPNDRFFAVRPEGSVSTLKIQRTERGDSAVYLCASSPGTAGNTIYFGEGSWLTVV.

The V and J genes are TRBV6-1 and TRBJ2-5; perhaps TRBD1 as D (5 bases). The end of the DNA aligns better with TRBJ2-7, so the J call may be wrong. The CDR3 is 16 residues long. Germline V gives CDR1 MNHNS, CDR2 SASEGT. This chain's CDR3 is CASSEVSGFSAYEQYF. The CDR3 region has the DNA TGTGCCAGCAGTGAAGTTTCAGGGTTTTCGGCCTACGAGCAGTACTTC.

The rearrangement links TRBV6-4 to TRBJ1-4, with 7 bases fitting TRBD1. The CDR3 consists of 15 residues. V lost 3 bases, J lost 5 bases, and 6 bases stayed unmatched. Germline V gene lookup returns CDR1 MRHNA and CDR2 SNTAGT. CDR3 DNA sequence: TGTGCCAGCAGTGAGTCGGACAGGCTAAATGAAAAACTGTTTTTT. Protein product: CASSESDRLNEKLFF.